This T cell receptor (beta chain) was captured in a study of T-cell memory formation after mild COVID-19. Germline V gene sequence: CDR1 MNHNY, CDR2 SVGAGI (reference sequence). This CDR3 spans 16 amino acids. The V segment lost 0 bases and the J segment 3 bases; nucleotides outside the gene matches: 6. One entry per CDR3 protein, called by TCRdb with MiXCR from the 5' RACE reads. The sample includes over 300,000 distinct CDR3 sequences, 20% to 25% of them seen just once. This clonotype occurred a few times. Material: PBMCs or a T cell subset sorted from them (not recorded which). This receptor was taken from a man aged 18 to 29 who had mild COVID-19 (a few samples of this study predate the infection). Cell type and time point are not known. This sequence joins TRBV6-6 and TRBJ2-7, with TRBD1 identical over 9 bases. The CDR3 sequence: CASSYSWDRDYYEQYF. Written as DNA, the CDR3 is TGTGCCAGCAGTTACTCTTGGGACAGGGACTACTACGAGCAGTACTTC.